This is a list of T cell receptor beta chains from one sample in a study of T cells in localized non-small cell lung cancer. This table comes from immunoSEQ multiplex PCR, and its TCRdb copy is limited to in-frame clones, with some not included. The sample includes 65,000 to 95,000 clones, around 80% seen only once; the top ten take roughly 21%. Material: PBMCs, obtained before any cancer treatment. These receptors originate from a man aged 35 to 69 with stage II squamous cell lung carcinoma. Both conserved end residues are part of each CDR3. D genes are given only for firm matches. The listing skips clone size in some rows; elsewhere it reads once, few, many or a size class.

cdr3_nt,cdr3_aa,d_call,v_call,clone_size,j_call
TGCGCCAGCAGCCTTACAGGGATGGGCAATCAGCCCCAGCATTTT,CASSLTGMGNQPQHF,-,TRBV5-1,-,TRBJ1-5
TGTGCCAGCAGCTCTCCGGGGGGTTTGTTCACCGGGGAGCTGTTTTTT,CASSSPGGLFTGELFF,TRBD2,TRBV5-5,-,TRBJ2-2
TGTGCCAGCAGCGCCGAGGTAGGGTTGCACGAGCAGTACTTC,CASSAEVGLHEQYF,-,TRBV9,few,TRBJ2-7
TGTGCCAGCAGCTTGATTGCTGGAAACACCATATATTTT,CASSLIAGNTIYF,-,TRBV5-6,-,TRBJ1-3
TGTGCCAGCAGCCTCAGAACAGGCATGAACACTGAAGCTTTCTTT,CASSLRTGMNTEAFF,-,TRBV28,-,TRBJ1-1
TGTGCCAGCAGTTTGACAGGGGATTCACCCCTCCACTTT,CASSLTGDSPLHF,TRBD1,TRBV27,few,TRBJ1-6
TGTGCCAGCAGTCCTAGCGGGAGGGCCGCGGTGGATGAGCAGTTCTTC,CASSPSGRAAVDEQFF,TRBD2,TRBV7-3,-,TRBJ2-1
TGTGCCAGCAGCGAAGGGGGTAATCGGAATAATTCACCCCTCCACTTT,CASSEGGNRNNSPLHF,-,TRBV9,-,TRBJ1-6
TGTGCCAGCAGCTTGACAACCCTCCGAAACACCATATATTTT,CASSLTTLRNTIYF,-,TRBV7-8,few,TRBJ1-3
TGTGCCAGCAGTCCTTCAGGGGTACGCGAGCAGTACTTC,CASSPSGVREQYF,-,TRBV27,-,TRBJ2-7
TGTGCCAGCAGCTGGACAGGGGGCGGTACTGAAGCTTTCTTT,CASSWTGGGTEAFF,TRBD1,TRBV7-8,-,TRBJ1-1
TGTGCCAGCAGCTATCAGGGGCGCGGGGCCAACGTCCTGACTTTC,CASSYQGRGANVLTF,-,TRBV7-9,-,TRBJ2-6
TGTGCCAGCAGCTCCCGCGGGAGGGGGTTAAGGAATGAGCAGTTCTTC,CASSSRGRGLRNEQFF,TRBD2,TRBV7-6,-,TRBJ2-1
TGTGCCAGCAGCTTATGGTCCGGGGCCGATCAGCCCCAGCATTTT,CASSLWSGADQPQHF,-,TRBV7-2,-,TRBJ1-5
TGTGCCAGCAGCGAAAAGTACAGGGCGGGCAATGAGCAGTTCTTC,CASSEKYRAGNEQFF,-,TRBV13,-,TRBJ2-1
TGTGCCAGCAGTTTGCAGGGTCCCACTGAAGCTTTCTTT,CASSLQGPTEAFF,-,TRBV28,-,TRBJ1-1
TGTGCCAGCAGTAGAAGGCCCAGGTTCCAAGAGACCCAGTACTTC,CASSRRPRFQETQYF,-,TRBV6-5,few,TRBJ2-5
TGTGCCAGCAGTTCCCTGCCCTCCTACGAGCAGTACTTC,CASSSLPSYEQYF,-,TRBV28,-,TRBJ2-7
TGTGCCAGCAGCTTGGCAGCAGGGTCGATCACCGGGGAGCTGTTTTTT,CASSLAAGSITGELFF,-,TRBV5-6,few,TRBJ2-2
TGCAGCGCCCTACCCCCCGGGTATGGAAACACCATATATTTT,CSALPPGYGNTIYF,-,TRBV29-1,-,TRBJ1-3
TGTGCCAGCAGTGACTCGATTCCAGGGGTAGTAGAGACCCAGTACTTC,CASSDSIPGVVETQYF,-,TRBV6-4,-,TRBJ2-5
TGCAGTGCCCTACAGGCCGAGCAGTTCTTC,CSALQAEQFF,-,TRBV20-1,-,TRBJ2-1
TGTGCCAACGCTAAAATGGGCGGGTCAGATACGCAGTATTTT,CANAKMGGSDTQYF,-,TRBV6-6,-,TRBJ2-3
TGTGCCAGCAGCCCAGGGGGCGCACAGACCCAGTACTTC,CASSPGGAQTQYF,TRBD1,TRBV7-2,-,TRBJ2-5
TGCGCCAGCAGCCCTCCAGGGTACAGTGGCTACACCTTC,CASSPPGYSGYTF,-,TRBV4-1,-,TRBJ1-2
TGCGCCAGCGGCGAGGGGACGAACACTGAAGCTTTCTTT,CASGEGTNTEAFF,-,TRBV5-1,-,TRBJ1-1
TGTGCCAGCAGTTACGGGACAGGGGGCTCTGGCTACACCTTC,CASSYGTGGSGYTF,TRBD1,TRBV6-5,-,TRBJ1-2
TGTGCCACCTCGGACATCTACGAGCAGTACTTC,CATSDIYEQYF,-,TRBV10-3,many,TRBJ2-7
TGTGCCACCAGTGACAGGGGGATCGGGCCCCAGCATTTT,CATSDRGIGPQHF,TRBD1,TRBV15,-,TRBJ1-5
TGTGCCAGCAGTCTACAGAACTATGGCTACACCTTC,CASSLQNYGYTF,-,TRBV28,-,TRBJ1-2